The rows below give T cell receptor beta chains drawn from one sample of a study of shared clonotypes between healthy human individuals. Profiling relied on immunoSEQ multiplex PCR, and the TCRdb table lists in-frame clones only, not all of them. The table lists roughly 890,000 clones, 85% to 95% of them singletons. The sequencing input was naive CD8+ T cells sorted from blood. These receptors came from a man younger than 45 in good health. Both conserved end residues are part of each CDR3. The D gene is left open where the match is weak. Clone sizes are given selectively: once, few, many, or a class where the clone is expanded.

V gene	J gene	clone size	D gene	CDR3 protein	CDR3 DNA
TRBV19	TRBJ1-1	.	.	CASSILGGMNTEAFF	TGTGCCAGTAGTATATTGGGAGGGATGAACACTGAAGCTTTCTTT
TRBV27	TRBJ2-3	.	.	CASSSSEDGTDTQYF	TGTGCCAGCAGTTCTAGCGAAGACGGCACAGATACGCAGTATTTT
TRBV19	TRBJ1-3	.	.	CASSIRAGASSGNTIYF	TGTGCCAGTAGTATTCGTGCGGGGGCCAGCTCTGGAAACACCATATATTTT
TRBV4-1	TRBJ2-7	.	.	CASSQGELSSSYEQYF	TGCGCCAGCAGCCAGGGGGAGCTGTCGAGCTCCTACGAGCAGTACTTC
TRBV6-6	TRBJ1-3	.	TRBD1	CASSYDRTGTNTIYF	TGTGCCAGCAGTTACGACCGGACAGGGACAAACACCATATATTTT
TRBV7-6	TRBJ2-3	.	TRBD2	CASTVTGLAPDTQYF	TGTGCCAGCACCGTGACGGGACTAGCCCCAGATACGCAGTATTTT
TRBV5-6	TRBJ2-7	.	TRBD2	CASDLAGSSYEQYF	TGTGCCAGCGATCTAGCGGGAAGCTCCTACGAGCAGTACTTC
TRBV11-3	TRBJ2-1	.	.	CASSLGDKANNEQFF	TGTGCCAGCAGCTTAGGGGACAAGGCTAACAATGAGCAGTTCTTC
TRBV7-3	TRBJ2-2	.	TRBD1	CASSLGTGGRTGELFF	TGTGCCAGCAGCCTGGGGACAGGGGGTCGGACCGGGGAGCTGTTTTTT
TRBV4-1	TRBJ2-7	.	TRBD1	CASSQAPGQLFYEQYF	TGCGCCAGCAGCCAGGCACCGGGACAGCTTTTCTACGAGCAGTACTTC
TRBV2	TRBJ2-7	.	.	CASSEGQSPYEQYF	TGTGCCAGCAGTGAAGGGCAGAGCCCCTACGAGCAGTACTTC
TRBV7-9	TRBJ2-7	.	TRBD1	CASSLETGSREYF	TGTGCCAGCAGCTTAGAGACAGGGTCTAGGGAGTACTTC
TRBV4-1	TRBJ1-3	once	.	CASSQVPQGGTGNTIYF	TGCGCCAGCAGCCAAGTTCCGCAGGGAGGCACTGGAAACACCATATATTTT
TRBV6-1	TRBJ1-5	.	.	CASSGTGSNQPQHF	TGTGCCAGCAGTGGCACGGGGAGCAATCAGCCCCAGCATTTT
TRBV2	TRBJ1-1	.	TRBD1	CASSGQGNTEAFF	TGTGCCAGCAGTGGACAGGGGAACACTGAAGCTTTCTTT
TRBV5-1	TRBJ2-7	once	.	CASSLGGVRSYEQYF	TGCGCCAGCAGCTTGGGGGGAGTTAGATCCTACGAGCAGTACTTC
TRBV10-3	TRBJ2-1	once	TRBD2	CAISEGRGGANNEQFF	TGTGCCATCAGTGAAGGTCGGGGGGGCGCGAACAATGAGCAGTTCTTC
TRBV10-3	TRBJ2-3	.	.	CAIMPSEQHTQYF	TGTGCCATCATGCCTAGCGAACAACATACGCAGTATTTT
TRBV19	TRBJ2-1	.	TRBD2	CASSPAGGPYNEQFF	TGTGCCAGTAGTCCCGCGGGAGGGCCCTACAATGAGCAGTTCTTC
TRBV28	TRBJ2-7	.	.	CASSPGQKSSYEQYF	TGTGCCAGCAGTCCCGGACAGAAAAGCTCCTACGAGCAGTACTTC
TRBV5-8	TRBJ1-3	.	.	CASSLNLWTSGNTIYF	TGTGCCAGCAGCCTCAATCTCTGGACCTCTGGAAACACCATATATTTT
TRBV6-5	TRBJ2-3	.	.	CASSPFRGGTDTQYF	TGTGCCAGCAGTCCCTTCCGGGGTGGAACAGATACGCAGTATTTT
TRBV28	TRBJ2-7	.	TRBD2	CASSSTSGNPYEQYF	TGTGCCAGCAGTTCCACTAGCGGGAATCCCTACGAGCAGTACTTC
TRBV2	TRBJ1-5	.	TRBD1	CASSPTGMSNQPQHF	TGTGCCAGCTCCCCGACAGGGATGAGCAATCAGCCCCAGCATTTT
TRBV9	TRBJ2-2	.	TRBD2	CASSLAGATGELFF	TGTGCCAGCAGCCTAGCGGGAGCTACCGGGGAGCTGTTTTTT
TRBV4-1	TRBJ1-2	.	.	CASSQVARLRGYTF	TGCGCCAGCAGCCAAGTTGCCAGACTAAGAGGCTACACCTTC
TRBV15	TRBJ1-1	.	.	CATSRVNTEAFF	TGTGCCACCAGCAGAGTGAACACTGAAGCTTTCTTT
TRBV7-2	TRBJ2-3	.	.	CASSLASETDTQYF	TGTGCCAGCAGCTTAGCGTCGGAAACAGATACGCAGTATTTT
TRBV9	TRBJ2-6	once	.	CASSRLEAGANVLTF	TGTGCCAGCAGCCGCCTAGAGGCTGGGGCCAACGTCCTGACTTTC
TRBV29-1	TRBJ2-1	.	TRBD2	CSVVYTSGRAAYNEQFF	TGCAGCGTTGTTTATACTAGCGGGAGGGCCGCCTACAATGAGCAGTTCTTC
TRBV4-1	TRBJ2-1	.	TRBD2	CASSQEGLAGDEQFF	TGCGCCAGCAGCCAAGAGGGACTAGCGGGAGATGAGCAGTTCTTC
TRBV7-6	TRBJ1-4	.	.	CASSLRERFRYPAKLFF	TGTGCCAGCAGCTTAAGGGAGAGATTTCGGTATCCGGCAAAACTGTTTTTT